The clone carrying this T cell receptor beta chain has ten or more counts. Its antigen remains unidentified. V was clipped by 1 base and J by 4 bases, with 18 bases between them. CDR3 length: 16 residues. Germline loops: CDR1 DFQATT, CDR2 SNEGSKA (reference sequence). TCR cDNA molecules each carried a unique molecular identifier. TCRdb passed the 5' RACE reads through MiXCR, listing each CDR3 protein once. The sample contains fewer than 100,000 distinct CDR3 sequences, roughly 19% of which appear only once. The data originate from a study of spatial heterogeneity in lung cancer. At the level of the study: The authors sequenced available follow-up PBMC samples, taken a median of roughly 2 years after resection. Notes on the study in general: At tumor resection, ubiquitous expanded TCRs were detected in blood more often than later.

Time point in this sample: blood at routine non-recurrence follow-up after resection. The V and J genes are TRBV20-1 and TRBJ2-3; the D gene is possibly TRBD1 (6 bases). The TCR comes from a male donor with early-stage non-small cell lung cancer. The sample in question was PBMCs, obtained at follow-up. For the CDR3, the DNA is TGCAGTGCTAGAGGGGTATCACAGGGTGGGTCAGATACGCAGTATTTT. Protein product: CSARGVSQGGSDTQYF.